The rows below give T cell receptor beta chains drawn from one sample of a study of cytomegalovirus exposure and HLA in healthy donors. Assay: immunoSEQ multiplex PCR; the TCRdb copy retains only in-frame clones and omits some. The sample records about 140,000 clones, over 80% being singletons. The sample consisted of PBMCs. Receptors originate from a male donor in good health and CMV-seronegative. The CDR3 runs from the conserved cysteine through the conserved F or W. The order of the fields is V gene, clone size, D gene, J gene, CDR3 protein, CDR3 DNA. D genes are given only for firm matches. Not every row has a clone size; where given, it reads once, few, many or a size class.

v_call: TRBV5-6; clone_size: once; d_call: NA; j_call: TRBJ2-5; cdr3_aa: CASSPIDWETQYF; cdr3_nt: TGTGCCAGCAGCCCCATAGACTGGGAGACCCAGTACTTC
v_call: TRBV6-5; clone_size: once; d_call: NA; j_call: TRBJ1-1; cdr3_aa: CASSYGAGGSTEAFF; cdr3_nt: TGTGCCAGCAGTTACGGGGCGGGAGGGAGCACTGAAGCTTTCTTT
v_call: TRBV5-1; clone_size: NA; d_call: TRBD1; j_call: TRBJ1-1; cdr3_aa: CASSLTAWGQGWTEAFF; cdr3_nt: TGCGCCAGCAGCTTGACAGCCTGGGGACAGGGGTGGACTGAAGCTTTCTTT
v_call: TRBV6-6; clone_size: NA; d_call: NA; j_call: TRBJ1-2; cdr3_aa: CASSRQGPGYGYTF; cdr3_nt: TGTGCCAGCAGTCGTCAGGGGCCTGGCTATGGCTACACCTTC
v_call: TRBV9; clone_size: NA; d_call: NA; j_call: TRBJ2-7; cdr3_aa: CASSGGPTGITLEQYF; cdr3_nt: TGTGCCAGCAGCGGGGGCCCCACGGGCATTACGCTCGAGCAGTACTTC
v_call: TRBV6-1; clone_size: NA; d_call: NA; j_call: TRBJ2-5; cdr3_aa: CASSELSWQAETQYF; cdr3_nt: TGTGCCAGCAGTGAATTGTCTTGGCAGGCCGAGACCCAGTACTTC
v_call: TRBV6-5; clone_size: NA; d_call: NA; j_call: TRBJ1-1; cdr3_aa: CASSYLGGTEAFF; cdr3_nt: TGTGCCAGCAGTTATCTAGGGGGAACTGAAGCTTTCTTT
v_call: TRBV7-2; clone_size: NA; d_call: TRBD1; j_call: TRBJ1-2; cdr3_aa: CASSFRTGVEGNTF; cdr3_nt: TGTGCCAGCAGCTTTCGGACAGGGGTAGAAGGAAACACCTTC
v_call: TRBV5-1; clone_size: NA; d_call: NA; j_call: TRBJ1-1; cdr3_aa: CASKIHPGQAEAFF; cdr3_nt: TGCGCCAGCAAGATACACCCGGGTCAAGCTGAAGCTTTCTTT
v_call: TRBV5-6; clone_size: NA; d_call: NA; j_call: TRBJ1-2; cdr3_aa: CASTFIRVEEYGYTF; cdr3_nt: TGTGCCAGCACCTTTATCAGGGTTGAGGAGTATGGCTACACCTTC
v_call: TRBV7-9; clone_size: NA; d_call: TRBD2; j_call: TRBJ2-1; cdr3_aa: CASSLEGWGLGNEQFF; cdr3_nt: TGTGCCAGCAGCTTAGAGGGGTGGGGACTAGGAAATGAGCAGTTCTTC
v_call: TRBV5-6; clone_size: NA; d_call: NA; j_call: TRBJ2-5; cdr3_aa: CASSFWTEETQYF; cdr3_nt: TGTGCCAGCAGCTTCTGGACAGAAGAGACCCAGTACTTC
v_call: TRBV18; clone_size: NA; d_call: TRBD1; j_call: TRBJ1-6; cdr3_aa: CASSPVIGQGYSPLHF; cdr3_nt: TGTGCCAGCTCACCCGTCATAGGACAGGGTTACTCACCCCTCCACTTT
v_call: TRBV28; clone_size: NA; d_call: NA; j_call: TRBJ2-1; cdr3_aa: CASRPTKDEQFF; cdr3_nt: TGTGCCAGCAGACCCACTAAGGATGAGCAGTTCTTC
v_call: TRBV4-2; clone_size: NA; d_call: TRBD2; j_call: TRBJ2-3; cdr3_aa: CASSQDTSRGLAGGSSAADTQYF; cdr3_nt: TGTGCCAGCAGCCAAGATACTTCAAGGGGACTAGCGGGAGGGTCGAGCGCGGCAGATACGCAGTATTTT
v_call: TRBV2; clone_size: NA; d_call: NA; j_call: TRBJ1-1; cdr3_aa: CASRGLMGDTEAFF; cdr3_nt: TGTGCCAGCAGGGGACTGATGGGGGACACTGAAGCTTTCTTT
v_call: TRBV10-3; clone_size: NA; d_call: TRBD2; j_call: TRBJ2-1; cdr3_aa: CAISGPSSGRANEQFF; cdr3_nt: TGTGCCATCAGTGGGCCATCTAGCGGGAGGGCCAATGAGCAGTTCTTC
v_call: TRBV4-3; clone_size: NA; d_call: NA; j_call: TRBJ2-1; cdr3_aa: CASSQDVARVKHSEQFF; cdr3_nt: TGCGCCAGCAGCCAAGATGTGGCCAGGGTAAAGCACAGTGAGCAGTTCTTC